This T cell receptor beta chain was retrieved from a study of identical twins. cDNA carried unique molecular identifiers, and a universal primer site was added by template switching. TCRdb passed the 5' RACE reads through MiXCR, listing each CDR3 protein once. This table holds about 690,000 distinct CDR3 sequences, roughly 6% found once. A few counts support this clonotype. The CDR3 loop spans 16 amino acids. V lost 4 bases to trimming and J lost 9 bases, with 22 bases between them. CDR1 and CDR2 (germline): SGHAT, FQNNGV. The sequenced sample was naive T cells sorted from blood. The clonotype was recovered from a man between 18 and 35 years old in good health. The chain employs TRBV11-2 and TRBJ2-1, with a tentative D call TRBD1 (5 bases). The CDR3 sequence: CASSSFSGNWVAEQFF. CDR3 nucleotide sequence: TGTGCCAGCAGCTCTTTTTCAGGGAATTGGGTCGCTGAGCAGTTCTTC. Drawing the rest from reference TRBV11-2 and TRBJ2-1, the complete variable domain is EAGVAQSPRYKIIEKRQSVAFWCNPISGHATLYWYQQILGQGPKLLIQFQNNGVVDDSQLPKDRFSAERLKGVDSTLKIQPAKLEDSAVYLCASSSFSGNWVAEQFFGPGTRLTVL.